This TCR beta chain appears in the sequencing data of a study of T cell responses to AZD1222 COVID-19 vaccine. Note on this clone: Its antigen is undetermined.

Libraries were prepared by immunoSEQ multiplex PCR; TCRdb keeps only in-frame clonotypes and omits some of them. The sample consists of some 180,000 clones, 90% to 95% of them appearing once. Findings and caveats of the study: Increases in Spike-specific TCR breadth and depth were seen after two AZD1222 doses. The study found vaccine-associated CD4 TCRs spanning spike, dominant at 160-218 and 743-854.

The CDR3 has 14 residues. Trimming took off 8 bases at V and 1 base at J, with 11 bases between the two ends. The germline V gene encodes CDR1 MNHNY and CDR2 SVGAGI (reference sequence). The starting material was peripheral blood, obtained 28 days after the second dose of the MenACWY control vaccine. The chain joins TRBV6-6 to TRBJ2-2; weak D call: TRBD2 (5 bases). This receptor was identified in an adult who received the MenACWY meningococcal vaccine as a control. The CDR3 loop reads CASGSRGNTGELFF. CDR3 nucleotide sequence: TGTGCCAGCGGCTCTCGGGGGAACACCGGGGAGCTGTTTTTT.